This T cell receptor (beta chain) was obtained from a study of regulatory T cells in long-lasting Graves disease. General study findings and limits: Persistent patients shared more public clonotypes (about 2,700) than newly diagnosed patients (966).

Specified time point: newly diagnosed GD, antithyroid drugs for less than 3 months. Scientists built the TCR library using RNA that was extracted from PBMCs. The diagnosis of Graves' disease used American Thyroid Association guidelines. As a group, patients came from one endocrinology department in Xi'an, China. CDR3 length: 13 amino acids. Deletions cut 0 bases from V and 4 bases from J, with 8 bases between. Germline V gene lookup returns CDR1 DFQATT and CDR2 SNEGSKA (reference sequence). Arm-PCR of CDR3 regions and iRepertoire HTBI primers were used to build TCR beta libraries. From the multiplex PCR reads, TCRdb called clonotypes with MiXCR, one entry per CDR3 protein. The repertoire has about 540,000 distinct CDR3 sequences, approximately 12% of them found once; the top ten carry roughly 9.7%. The sample holds a few counts of this clonotype. What it binds is not known. A further study also used this sample, focusing on T cells in Graves' hyperthyroidism and ophthalmopathy. From that second work: Clinical symptoms, serum thyroxine and TRAb, thyroid ultrasound and orbital computed tomography together formed the diagnostic basis.

The chain has TRBV20-1 and TRBJ2-3; D is undetermined. The TCR originated in a man aged 30 to 39 with Graves disease. Sequenced here: peripheral blood mononuclear cells (PBMCs), sampled at new diagnosis, from a patient treated with antithyroid drugs. The CDR3 reads CSARDGWADTQYF. The CDR3 nucleotides are TGCAGTGCTAGAGACGGGTGGGCAGATACGCAGTATTTT.